This TCR beta chain was captured by sequencing in a study of T cell clones after liver transplantation. Study background: Tolerant meant at least one year fully off immunosuppression without liver enzymes above twice normal.

The method was immunoSEQ multiplex PCR; TCRdb's version includes in-frame clones alone and lacks a portion of them. The data show 85,000 to 130,000 clones, 82% seen once. Study findings and constraints: Migration into the graft, not deletion, may explain lost graft donor-reactive T cells.

Germline V gene lookup returns CDR1 SGHRS and CDR2 YFSETQ. Trimming shortened V by 0 bases and J by 0 bases, and 12 bases separated the two germline ends. The CDR3 is made up of 16 amino acids. This clone has a handful of counts. Its antigen remains unknown. The specimen was CD4+ T cells from blood, collected before liver transplant. This sequence was found in a human donor who received a liver transplant. The chain uses TRBV5-1 and TRBJ1-1, with a tentative D call TRBD1 (6 bases). The CDR3 region is CASSLVGGRMNTEAFF. In nucleotides, the CDR3 is TGCGCCAGCAGCTTGGTAGGGGGGCGGATGAACACTGAAGCTTTCTTT.